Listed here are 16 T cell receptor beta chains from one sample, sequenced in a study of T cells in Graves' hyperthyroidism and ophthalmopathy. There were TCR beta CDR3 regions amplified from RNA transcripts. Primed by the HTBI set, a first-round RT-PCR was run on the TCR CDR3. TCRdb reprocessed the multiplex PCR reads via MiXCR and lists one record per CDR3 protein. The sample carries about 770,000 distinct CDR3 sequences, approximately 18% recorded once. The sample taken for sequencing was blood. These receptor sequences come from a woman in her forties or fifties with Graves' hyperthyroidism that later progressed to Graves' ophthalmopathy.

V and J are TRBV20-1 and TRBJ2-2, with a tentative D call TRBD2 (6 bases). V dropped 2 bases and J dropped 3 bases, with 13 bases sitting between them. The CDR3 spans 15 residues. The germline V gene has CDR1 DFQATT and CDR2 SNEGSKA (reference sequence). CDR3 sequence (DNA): TGCAGTGCTAGATCGGGGCTAGCGTACACCGGGGAGCTGTTTTTT. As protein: CSARSGLAYTGELFF.

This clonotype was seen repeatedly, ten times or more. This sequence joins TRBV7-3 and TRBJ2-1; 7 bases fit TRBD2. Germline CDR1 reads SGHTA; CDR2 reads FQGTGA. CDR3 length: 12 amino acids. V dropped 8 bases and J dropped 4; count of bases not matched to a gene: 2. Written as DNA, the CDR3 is TGTGCCAGCGGGGGGGATTACAATGAGCAGTTCTTC. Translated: CASGGDYNEQFF.

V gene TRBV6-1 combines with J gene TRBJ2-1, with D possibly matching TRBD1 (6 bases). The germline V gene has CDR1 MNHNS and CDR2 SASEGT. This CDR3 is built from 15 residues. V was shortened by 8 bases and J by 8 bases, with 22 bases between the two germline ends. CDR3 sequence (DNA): TGTGCCAGCGGATCGCCGGGACACCAGGTTTATGAGCAGTTCTTC. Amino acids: CASGSPGHQVYEQFF.

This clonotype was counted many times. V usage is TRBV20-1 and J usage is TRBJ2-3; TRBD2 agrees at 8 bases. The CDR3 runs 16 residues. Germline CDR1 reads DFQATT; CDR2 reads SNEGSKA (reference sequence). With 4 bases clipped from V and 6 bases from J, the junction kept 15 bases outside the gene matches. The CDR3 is CSAIGGGGFRRDTQYF. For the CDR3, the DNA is TGCAGTGCTATAGGAGGCGGGGGGTTTAGGCGTGATACGCAGTATTTT.

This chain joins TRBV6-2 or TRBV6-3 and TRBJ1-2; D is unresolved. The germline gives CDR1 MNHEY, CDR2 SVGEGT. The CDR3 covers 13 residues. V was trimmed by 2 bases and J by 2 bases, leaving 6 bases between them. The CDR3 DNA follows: TGTGCCAGCAGTTACCCGAGGAACTATGGCTACACCTTC. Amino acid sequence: CASSYPRNYGYTF.

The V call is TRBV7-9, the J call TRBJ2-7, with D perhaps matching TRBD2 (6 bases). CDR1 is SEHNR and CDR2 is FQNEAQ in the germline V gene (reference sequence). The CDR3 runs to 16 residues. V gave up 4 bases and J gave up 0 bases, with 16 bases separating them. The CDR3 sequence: CASSSSRLGGSYEQYF. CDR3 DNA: TGTGCCAGCAGCTCCTCCCGTTTGGGGGGCTCCTACGAGCAGTACTTC. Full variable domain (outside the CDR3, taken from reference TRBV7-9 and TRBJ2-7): DTGVSQNPRHKITKRGQNVTFRCDPISEHNRLYWYRQTLGQGPEFLTYFQNEAQLEKSRLLSDRFSAERPKGSFSTLEIQRTEQGDSAMYLCASSSSRLGGSYEQYFGPGTRLTVT.

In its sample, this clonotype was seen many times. CDR3 coding DNA: TGTGCCAGCAGCCCTCAGAACACTGAAGCTTTCTTT. Protein: CASSPQNTEAFF. This chain joins TRBV18 and TRBJ1-1; no reliable D call. CDR3 size: 12 residues. The V and J ends lost 8 bases and 1 base respectively, with 8 bases between them. Germline assignment: CDR1 KGHSH and CDR2 LQKENI.

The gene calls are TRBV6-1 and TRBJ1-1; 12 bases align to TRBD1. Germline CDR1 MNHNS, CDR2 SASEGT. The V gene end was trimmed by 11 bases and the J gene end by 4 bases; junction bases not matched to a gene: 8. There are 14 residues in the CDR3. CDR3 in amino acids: CAWGQGAMGTEAFF. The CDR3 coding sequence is TGTGCCTGGGGACAGGGGGCGATGGGCACTGAAGCTTTCTTT.

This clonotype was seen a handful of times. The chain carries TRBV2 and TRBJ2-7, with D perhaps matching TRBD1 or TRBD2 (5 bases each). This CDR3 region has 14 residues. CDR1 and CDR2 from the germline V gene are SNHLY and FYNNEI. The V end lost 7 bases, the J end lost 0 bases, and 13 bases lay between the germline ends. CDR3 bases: TGTGCCAGCAATTTCGAGGGGTTCTCCTACGAGCAGTACTTC. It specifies CASNFEGFSYEQYF.

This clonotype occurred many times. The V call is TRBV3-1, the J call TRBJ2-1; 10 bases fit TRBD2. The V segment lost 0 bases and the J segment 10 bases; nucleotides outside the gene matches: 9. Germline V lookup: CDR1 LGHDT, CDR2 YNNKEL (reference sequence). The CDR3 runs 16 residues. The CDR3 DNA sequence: TGTGCCAGCAGCCAAGATGTTGCTAGCGGGGGCCCAGAGCAGTTCTTC. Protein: CASSQDVASGGPEQFF.

Here the CDR3 reads CASSQERGREQETQYF. CDR3 bases: TGTGCCAGCAGCCAAGAGAGGGGCAGGGAGCAAGAGACCCAGTACTTC. V usage is TRBV4-2 and J usage is TRBJ2-5; D might be TRBD1 or TRBD2, each matching 5 bases. V was trimmed by 0 bases and J by 2 bases, leaving 13 bases between them. This CDR3 is built from 16 residues. The germline CDR1 and CDR2 sequences are LGHNA and YNFKEQ.

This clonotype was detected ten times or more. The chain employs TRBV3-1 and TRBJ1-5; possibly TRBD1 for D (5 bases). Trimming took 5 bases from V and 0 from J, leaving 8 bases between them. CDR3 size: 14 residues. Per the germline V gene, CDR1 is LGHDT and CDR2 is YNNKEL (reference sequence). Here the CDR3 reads CASSLDTSNQPQHF. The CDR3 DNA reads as TGTGCCAGCAGCTTGGACACTAGCAATCAGCCCCAGCATTTT.

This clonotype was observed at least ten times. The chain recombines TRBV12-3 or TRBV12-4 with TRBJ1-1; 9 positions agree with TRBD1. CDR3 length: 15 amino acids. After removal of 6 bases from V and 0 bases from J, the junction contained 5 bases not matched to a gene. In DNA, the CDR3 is TGTGCCAGCAGCCCCACAGGGGGCATGAACACTGAAGCTTTCTTT. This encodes CASSPTGGMNTEAFF.

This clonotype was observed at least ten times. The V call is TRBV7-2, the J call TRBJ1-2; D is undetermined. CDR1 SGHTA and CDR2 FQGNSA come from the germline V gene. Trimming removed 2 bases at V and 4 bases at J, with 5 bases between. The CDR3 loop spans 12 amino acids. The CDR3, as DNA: TGTGCCAGCAGCTTACCGACCTATGGCTACACCTTC. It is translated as CASSLPTYGYTF.

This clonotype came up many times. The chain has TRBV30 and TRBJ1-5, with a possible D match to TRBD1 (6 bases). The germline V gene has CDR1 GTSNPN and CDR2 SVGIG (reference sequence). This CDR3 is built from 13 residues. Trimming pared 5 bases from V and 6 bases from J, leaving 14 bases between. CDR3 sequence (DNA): TGTGCCTGGGCGGATGGGGGCGGTCAGCCCCAGCATTTT. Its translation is CAWADGGGQPQHF.

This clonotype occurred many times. The CDR3 protein is CASGRAVGATEAFF. As DNA, the CDR3 is TGTGCCAGCGGACGGGCGGTTGGTGCCACTGAAGCTTTCTTT. This rearrangement joins TRBV2 to TRBJ1-1, with D unclear. The CDR3 length is 14 residues. V lost 8 bases to trimming and J lost 4 bases, with 17 bases between them. CDR1 is SNHLY and CDR2 is FYNNEI in the germline V gene.